This passage covers 11 T cell receptor beta chains from one sample sequenced in a study of CD8+CD57+ T cells in acquired aplastic anemia. CDR3 and TCR beta VDJ profiling relied on genomic DNA as the template. TCRdb processed the reads anew with MiXCR; each CDR3 protein has one entry. The table shows 150,000 to 200,000 distinct CDR3 sequences, with about half occurring only once. The authors sequenced patients whose flow cytometry had shown CD8+CD57+ cell expansion. The specimen sequenced was sorted CD4+, CD8+, or CD8+CD57+ T cells (not recorded which) from PBMCs. These receptors were taken from a human donor with aplastic anemia.

A few counts support this clonotype. A much larger clone lies a single base off, so this may be a read error. This chain connects TRBV9 to TRBJ1-1; 7 bases match TRBD1. The CDR3 has 14 residues. Germline V gene lookup returns CDR1 SGDLS and CDR2 YYNGEE. The CDR3 reads CASSVEGADTEASF. The CDR3 DNA reads TGTGCCAGCAGCGTAGAGGGGGCGGACACTGAAGCTTCCTTT.

V is TRBV6-1 and J is TRBJ1-1; 9 positions agree with TRBD1. The V and J ends lost 4 bases and 3 bases, in that order; junction bases with no gene match: 9. This CDR3 is 16 amino acids long. Germline assignment: CDR1 MNHNS and CDR2 SASEGT. DNA of the CDR3: TGTGCCAGCAGTGGCATACAGGGGGCGATGGACACTGAAGCTTTCTTT. This codes for CASSGIQGAMDTEAFF.

The chain couples TRBV15 to TRBJ2-1, with unresolved D. The CDR3 contains 14 residues. The V gene lost 1 base and the J gene lost 8 bases, with 12 bases spanning the gap. Germline CDR1 is LNHNV and CDR2 is YYDKDF (reference sequence). This CDR3 reads CATSRASARDEQFF. The CDR3 bases are TGTGCCACCAGCAGAGCCTCGGCCCGCGATGAGCAGTTCTTC.

There are many counts of this clonotype. The J gene is TRBJ2-3, the V gene TRBV11-2; TRBD2 agrees at 15 bases. The V gene's germline CDR1 is SGHAT and CDR2 FQNNGV. Germline trimming cut 4 bases from V and 4 bases from J; bases unmatched to any gene: 3. The CDR3 contains 16 residues. CDR3 amino acids: CASSSGTSGGPDTQYF. The CDR3 DNA sequence: TGTGCCAGCAGCTCTGGGACTAGCGGGGGGCCAGATACGCAGTATTTT. The complete variable domain, with remaining parts taken from reference TRBV11-2 and TRBJ2-3, reads EAGVAQSPRYKIIEKRQSVAFWCNPISGHATLYWYQQILGQGPKLLIQFQNNGVVDDSQLPKDRFSAERLKGVDSTLKIQPAKLEDSAVYLCASSSGTSGGPDTQYFGPGTRLTVL.

The chain carries TRBV24-1 and TRBJ2-2, with 9 bases fitting TRBD1. The trim removed 8 bases at V and 4 bases at J, leaving 4 bases unmatched. This CDR3 contains 14 residues. Germline values: CDR1 KGHDR, CDR2 SFDVKD. The CDR3 DNA reads as TGTGCCACCACCGAGACAGGGGGCACCGGGGAGCTGTTTTTT. Protein: CATTETGGTGELFF.

This clonotype was counted between two and nine times. The CDR3 coding sequence is TGTGCCACCAGTGAATCCGGCCCTGGGGAGACCCAGTACTTC. It is translated as CATSESGPGETQYF. The chain has TRBV24-1 and TRBJ2-5, with D uncertain. From germline, CDR1 is KGHDR and CDR2 SFDVKD. The CDR3 spans 14 residues. Trimming stripped 4 bases from V and 5 bases from J, with 13 bases between.

CDR3: CASSVMSREQYF. The DNA for the CDR3 is TGTGCCAGCAGTGTTATGAGTCGCGAGCAGTACTTC. The chain joins TRBV2 to TRBJ2-7; D gene unclear. V was clipped by 4 bases and J by 6 bases, with 10 bases between them. Germline V gene sequence: CDR1 SNHLY, CDR2 FYNNEI. This CDR3 region has 12 residues.

The sample holds many counts of this clonotype. The gene calls are TRBV19 and TRBJ2-3; D may be TRBD2 (6 bases). Germline V lookup: CDR1 LNHDA, CDR2 SQIVND (reference sequence). Trimming took off 6 bases at V and 2 bases at J, with 9 bases between the two ends. This CDR3 spans 13 amino acids. CDR3 residues: CASSGRVTDTQYF. The CDR3 DNA reads TGTGCCAGTAGCGGGAGAGTCACAGATACGCAGTATTTT.

The rearrangement joins TRBV24-1 to TRBJ1-2; maybe TRBD1 (5 bases). This CDR3 is built from 16 residues. V gave up 1 base and J gave up 2 bases, with 13 bases separating them. Germline V gives CDR1 KGHDR, CDR2 SFDVKD. The chain's CDR3 is CATSDFPRGPNYGYTF. Here the CDR3 DNA reads TGTGCCACCAGTGATTTTCCGAGGGGACCGAACTATGGCTACACCTTC.

Ten or more counts support this clonotype. This chain joins TRBV6-1 and TRBJ1-5, with unresolved D. This CDR3 is built from 13 residues. The V end was cut by 8 bases, the J end by 0 bases, with 8 bases between. Germline values: CDR1 MNHNS, CDR2 SASEGT. CDR3 region: CASDEVSNQPQHF. The CDR3 coding sequence is TGTGCCAGCGACGAGGTTAGCAATCAGCCCCAGCATTTT.

This clonotype was detected ten times or more. This chain connects TRBV20-1 to TRBJ1-3, with 7 positions matching TRBD1. The CDR3 spans 13 residues. Germline CDR1 is DFQATT and CDR2 is SNEGSKA (reference sequence). The V gene end was trimmed by 5 bases and the J gene end by 4 bases; junction bases not matched to a gene: 5. CDR3 in amino acids: CSAAGGSGNTIYF. The CDR3 DNA is TGCAGTGCTGCAGGGGGTTCGGGAAACACCATATATTTT.